The 21 T cell receptor beta chains reported below all come from one sample, sequenced in a study of control samples from healthy donors and cancer patients. The table came from immunoSEQ multiplex PCR; TCRdb's copy has only in-frame clones and leaves some out. This sample carries approximately 150,000 clones, about nine tenths of them seen once, and the ten largest clones take approximately 3.4%. Sequenced: blood. All receptors come from a man in his thirties or forties in good health.

The chain couples TRBV21-1 to TRBJ1-5. TRBV21-1 is marked as a pseudogene. This CDR3 has 14 amino acids. CDR3 nucleotide sequence: TGTGCCAGCACCCCGCGGCAGGGCAATCAGCCCCAGCATTTT. Its translation: CASTPRQGNQPQHF.

This chain links TRBV4-1 with TRBJ1-1, with D hard to call. In germline, CDR1 is MGHRA, CDR2 YSYEKL. There are 15 residues in the CDR3. V lost 1 base, J lost 1 base, and 10 bases lay in between. The CDR3 sequence is CASSQAGFPNTEAFF. The CDR3, as DNA: TGCGCCAGCAGCCAAGCGGGTTTTCCGAACACTGAAGCTTTCTTT.

The V and J genes are TRBV6-5 and TRBJ1-5; D uncertain. V was clipped by 7 bases and J by 10 bases, with 8 bases between them. This CDR3 spans 10 amino acids. Germline assignment: CDR1 MNHEY and CDR2 SVGAGI. CDR3 sequence reads: CASNSNPQHF. The CDR3 DNA reads as TGTGCCAGCAACTCTAACCCCCAGCATTTT.

V gene TRBV5-1 combines with J gene TRBJ1-1; D perhaps matches TRBD1 (6 bases). Trimming shortened V by 0 bases and J by 3 bases, and 9 bases separated the two germline ends. The CDR3 is 14 residues long. Germline V gene sequence: CDR1 SGHRS, CDR2 YFSETQ. The CDR3 reads CASSLVGADTEAFF. The CDR3 DNA reads as TGCGCCAGCAGCTTGGTGGGGGCTGACACTGAAGCTTTCTTT.

The chain combines TRBV7-2 with TRBJ1-5, with TRBD1 identical over 8 bases. The CDR3 spans 17 residues. Unmatched junction bases numbered 6, after V lost 2 bases and J lost 0 bases. The germline V gene encodes CDR1 SGHTA and CDR2 FQGNSA. The chain's CDR3 is CASSLRRTGNSNQPQHF. As DNA, the CDR3 is TGTGCCAGCAGCTTACGCCGGACAGGGAATAGCAATCAGCCCCAGCATTTT.

V usage is TRBV9 and J usage is TRBJ2-3; TRBD2 matches 13 bases. The CDR3 has 17 amino acids. The junction had 7 bases not matched to a gene; V was cut back by 4 bases and J by 2 bases. Germline V gene lookup returns CDR1 SGDLS and CDR2 YYNGEE. The CDR3 spells CASSRGTSGALTDTQYF. The CDR3 DNA follows: TGTGCCAGCAGCCGAGGGACTAGCGGGGCCCTCACAGATACGCAGTATTTT.

V is TRBV2 and J is TRBJ1-2; 7 nucleotides agree with TRBD1. Germline-derived CDR1 and CDR2 are SNHLY and FYNNEI. Unmatched junction bases numbered 2, after V lost 10 bases and J lost 0 bases. The CDR3 extends over 12 amino acids. The CDR3 reads CAIGTANYGYTF. CDR3 DNA: TGTGCCATCGGGACAGCTAACTATGGCTACACCTTC.

The CDR3 sequence: CASPLGGRFNQPQHF. In nucleotides, the CDR3 is TGCGCCAGCCCGTTAGGGGGGAGGTTCAATCAGCCCCAGCATTTT. J is TRBJ1-5 and V is TRBV5-1; tentatively, D is TRBD1 (6 bases). Trimming left V 7 bases short and J 3 bases short, with 17 bases between. The CDR3 is 15 amino acids. Germline CDR1 SGHRS, CDR2 YFSETQ.

This clone occurred a few times. V usage is TRBV15 and J usage is TRBJ1-5; the D gene is possibly TRBD1 (5 bases). This CDR3 is 13 amino acids long. Trimming took off 8 bases at V and 3 bases at J, with 11 bases between the two ends. CDR1 is LNHNV and CDR2 is YYDKDF in the germline V gene (reference sequence). The CDR3 region is CATRGTSNQPQHF. CDR3 nucleotide sequence: TGTGCCACCCGAGGGACTTCCAATCAGCCCCAGCATTTT.

The chain couples TRBV25-1 to TRBJ2-7, with 8 nucleotides matching TRBD1. The germline V gene has CDR1 MGHDK and CDR2 SYGVNS. V gave up 9 bases and J gave up 2 bases; unmatched junction bases: 6. The length of the CDR3 is 13 residues. The CDR3 loop is CASAGQDPYEQYF. The CDR3 DNA reads TGTGCCAGTGCGGGACAGGATCCCTACGAGCAGTACTTC.

The rearrangement uses TRBV7-8 and TRBJ2-1; the D gene is possibly TRBD2 (6 bases). V lost 3 bases to trimming and J lost 5 bases, with 17 bases between them. There are 16 residues in the CDR3. Looked up from germline, CDR1 is SGHVS and CDR2 is FQNEAQ. The CDR3 here is CASSFGGRAGNNEQFF. The CDR3, as DNA: TGTGCCAGCAGCTTTGGCGGCAGGGCGGGGAACAATGAGCAGTTCTTC.

V gene TRBV5-5 combines with J gene TRBJ2-7; 9 bases map to TRBD1. This CDR3 is built from 13 residues. With V trimmed by 2 bases and J by 5 bases, 2 bases remained unmatched. CDR1 is SGHKS, CDR2 YYEKEE, per germline (reference sequence). Here the CDR3 reads CASSFTGGHEQYF. Written as DNA, the CDR3 is TGTGCCAGCAGCTTTACAGGGGGCCACGAGCAGTACTTC.

The rearrangement links TRBV15 to TRBJ1-2; 7 nucleotides match TRBD1. This CDR3 contains 15 residues. Germline V CDR1 and CDR2: LNHNV, YYDKDF (reference sequence). After removal of 5 bases from V and 0 bases from J, the junction contained 6 bases not matched to a gene. The DNA of the CDR3 is TGTGCCACCAGCGCTGGGACAGCTTCTAACTATGGCTACACCTTC. It yields the protein CATSAGTASNYGYTF.

This chain connects TRBV7-8 to TRBJ2-4, with D perhaps TRBD1 or TRBD2 (7 bases each). The CDR3 length is 14 residues. Looked up from germline, CDR1 is SGHVS and CDR2 is FQNEAQ. V was clipped by 5 bases and J by 9 bases, with 17 bases between them. In nucleotides, the CDR3 is TGTGCCAGCAGCGTAACAACAGGGGAGGGCATTCAGTACTTC. This gives the protein CASSVTTGEGIQYF.

The V and J genes are TRBV27 and TRBJ2-1; TRBD1 aligns across 7 bases. Losses at the gene ends were 9 bases for V and 3 bases for J; bases not matched to a gene: 8. The germline gives CDR1 MNHEY, CDR2 SMNVEV (reference sequence). This CDR3 spans 14 amino acids. CDR3 residues: CASWGTENYNEQFF. The CDR3 nucleotides read TGTGCCAGTTGGGGGACAGAGAACTACAATGAGCAGTTCTTC.

The chain uses TRBV7-9 and TRBJ2-1, with 8 nucleotides matching TRBD1. This CDR3 is 17 amino acids long. Germline CDR1 and CDR2: SEHNR and FQNEAQ (reference sequence). V trimming: 5 bases; J trimming: 0 bases; junction bases outside the gene matches: 9. The CDR3 reads CASSTSGGGSSYNEQFF. The CDR3 DNA follows: TGTGCCAGCAGCACTTCAGGGGGCGGAAGCTCCTACAATGAGCAGTTCTTC.

The V call is TRBV10-3, the J call TRBJ1-2, with no clear D. The CDR3 consists of 14 residues. V was clipped by 0 bases and J by 2 bases, with 7 bases between them. Per the germline V gene, CDR1 is ENHRY and CDR2 is SYGVKD. The CDR3 sequence: CAISESSQNYGYTF. The CDR3 DNA reads TGTGCCATCAGTGAGTCAAGTCAGAACTATGGCTACACCTTC.

The chain has TRBV12-3 or TRBV12-4 and TRBJ1-4; no clear D. V was clipped by 2 bases and J by 8 bases, with 9 bases between them. CDR3 length equals 13 residues. CDR3 nucleotides: TGTGCCAGCAGTTTAAGGTTTGGAGAAAAACTGTTTTTT. It translates to CASSLRFGEKLFF.

This chain joins TRBV5-4 and TRBJ2-2; TRBD2 agrees at 9 bases. Trimming at V came to 5 bases and at J to 7 bases, leaving 12 bases not matched to a gene. Germline V gives CDR1 SGHNT, CDR2 YYREEE (reference sequence). The CDR3 has 16 amino acids. CDR3 nucleotides: TGTGCCAGCAGGTCCGGGACTAGCAGTTATGGCGGGGAGCTGTTTTTT. This sequence encodes CASRSGTSSYGGELFF.

The rearrangement links TRBV21-1 to TRBJ1-1. TRBV21-1 is a documented pseudogene. The CDR3 runs to 9 residues. The CDR3, as DNA: TGTGCCGTGGCCTCGGCGGCTTTCTTT. Its protein product is CAVASAAFF.

The chain employs TRBV13 and TRBJ2-1, with 9 bases identical to TRBD2. The ends lost 4 bases at V and 6 bases at J; junction bases unmatched: 13. From germline, CDR1 is PRHDT and CDR2 FYEKMQ (reference sequence). CDR3 length equals 17 residues. The CDR3 is CASSSKLTGLARNEQFF. The CDR3 nucleotides are TGTGCCAGCAGCTCAAAACTCACCGGACTAGCGCGCAATGAGCAGTTCTTC.